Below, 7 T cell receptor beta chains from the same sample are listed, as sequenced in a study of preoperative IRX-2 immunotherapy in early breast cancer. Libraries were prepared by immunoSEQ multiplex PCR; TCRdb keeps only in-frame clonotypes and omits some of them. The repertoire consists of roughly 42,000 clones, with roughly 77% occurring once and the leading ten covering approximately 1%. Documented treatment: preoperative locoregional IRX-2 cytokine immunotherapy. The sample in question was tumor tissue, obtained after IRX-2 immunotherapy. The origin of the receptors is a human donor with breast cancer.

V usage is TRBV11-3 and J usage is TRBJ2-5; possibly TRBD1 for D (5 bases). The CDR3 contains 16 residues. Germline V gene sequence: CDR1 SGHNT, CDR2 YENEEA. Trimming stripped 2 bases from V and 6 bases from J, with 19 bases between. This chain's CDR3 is CASSLRQLGVAKTQYF. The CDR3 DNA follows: TGTGCCAGCAGCTTAAGACAGCTAGGAGTAGCTAAGACCCAGTACTTC.

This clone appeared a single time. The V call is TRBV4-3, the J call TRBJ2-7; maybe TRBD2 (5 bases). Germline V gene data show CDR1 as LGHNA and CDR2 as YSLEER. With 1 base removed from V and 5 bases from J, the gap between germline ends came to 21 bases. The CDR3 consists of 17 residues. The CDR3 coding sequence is TGCGCCAGCAGCCAAGTAGTATCGAACAGAGGGATCAACGAGCAGTACTTC. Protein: CASSQVVSNRGINEQYF.

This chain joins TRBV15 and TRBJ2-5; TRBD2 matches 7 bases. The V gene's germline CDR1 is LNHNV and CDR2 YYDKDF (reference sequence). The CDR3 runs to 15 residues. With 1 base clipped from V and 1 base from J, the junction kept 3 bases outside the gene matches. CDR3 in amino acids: CATSRGGLTQETQYF. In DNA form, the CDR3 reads TGTGCCACCAGCAGAGGGGGACTAACCCAAGAGACCCAGTACTTC.

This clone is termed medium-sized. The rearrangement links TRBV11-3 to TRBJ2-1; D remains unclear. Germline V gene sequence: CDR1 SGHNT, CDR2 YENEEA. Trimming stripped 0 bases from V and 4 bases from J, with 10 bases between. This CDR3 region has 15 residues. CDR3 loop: CASSLDIERYNEQFF. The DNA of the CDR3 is TGTGCCAGCAGCTTAGATATCGAAAGGTACAATGAGCAGTTCTTC.

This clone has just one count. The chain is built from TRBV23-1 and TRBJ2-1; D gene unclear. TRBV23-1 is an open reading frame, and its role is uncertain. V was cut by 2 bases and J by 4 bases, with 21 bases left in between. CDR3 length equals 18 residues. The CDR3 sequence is CASSQVRHLKALYNEQFF. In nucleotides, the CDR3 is TGCGCCAGCAGTCAAGTCCGGCACCTGAAAGCCTTATACAATGAGCAGTTCTTC.

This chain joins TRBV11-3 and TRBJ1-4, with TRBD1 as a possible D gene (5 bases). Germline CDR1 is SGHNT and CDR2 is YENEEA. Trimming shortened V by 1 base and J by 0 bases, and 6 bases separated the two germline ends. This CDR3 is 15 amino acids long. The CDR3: CASSLGQPTNEKLFF. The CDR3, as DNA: TGTGCCAGCAGCTTAGGACAGCCAACTAATGAAAAACTGTTTTTT.

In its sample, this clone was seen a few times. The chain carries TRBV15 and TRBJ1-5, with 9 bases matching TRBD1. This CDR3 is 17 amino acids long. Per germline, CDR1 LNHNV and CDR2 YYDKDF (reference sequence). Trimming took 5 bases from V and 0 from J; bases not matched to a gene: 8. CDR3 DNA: TGTGCCACCAGCGCCGGGGACAGGGTGTATAGCAATCAGCCCCAGCATTTT. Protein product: CATSAGDRVYSNQPQHF.